These 18 T cell receptor beta chains were all obtained from the same sample, sequenced in a study of beta chain features in type 1 diabetes. TCRB transcripts that were expressed got sequenced, as all of the isolated RNA had been reverse transcribed. Clones were read by immunoSEQ multiplex PCR, and TCRdb kept only the in-frame ones, dropping some. Among 970,000 or so clones listed, roughly 15% were seen once. Sequencing used naive CD4+ T cells from blood. All receptors derive from a woman aged 18-35 years in good health.

The chain carries TRBV2 and TRBJ1-3; D gene unclear. V gave up 6 bases and J gave up 4 bases, with 10 bases separating them. The CDR3 loop spans 13 amino acids. The germline CDR1 and CDR2 sequences are SNHLY and FYNNEI. The CDR3 protein is CASRPIEGNTIYF. CDR3 nucleotide sequence: TGTGCCAGCAGGCCAATTGAAGGAAACACCATATATTTT. The full variable domain, its missing parts supplied by reference TRBV2 and TRBJ1-3, is EPEVTQTPSHQVTQMGQEVILRCVPISNHLYFYWYRQILGQKVEFLVSFYNNEISEKSEIFDDQFSVERPDGSNFTLKIRSTKLEDSAMYFCASRPIEGNTIYFGEGSWLTVV.

A few counts support this clone. This chain connects TRBV27 to TRBJ1-2, with TRBD1 identical over 7 bases. The CDR3 extends over 15 amino acids. The J segment lost 3 bases and the V segment lost 0 bases, leaving 4 bases of the junction unmatched. Per germline, CDR1 MNHEY and CDR2 SMNVEV (reference sequence). In DNA form, the CDR3 reads TGTGCCAGCAGTTTATCGCCGACAGGGCACTATGGCTACACCTTC. This encodes CASSLSPTGHYGYTF.

This clone was counted a few times. The chain couples TRBV6-6 to TRBJ2-7, with 8 bases aligning to TRBD2. The ends lost 10 bases at V and 4 bases at J; junction bases unmatched: 12. The germline V gene has CDR1 MNHNY and CDR2 SVGAGI (reference sequence). The CDR3 extends over 14 amino acids. The CDR3 DNA is TGTGCCACGATCCCAGGGACTAGTTGGTACGAGCAGTACTTC. It encodes CATIPGTSWYEQYF.

Comment on this clone: This specimen includes other DNA sequences encoding the same CDR3. The V and J genes are TRBV20-1 and TRBJ2-7; D remains ambiguous. The germline CDR1 and CDR2 sequences are DFQATT and SNEGSKA (reference sequence). The V end was cut by 6 bases, the J end by 4 bases, with 4 bases between. The CDR3 sequence is 9 residues long. In DNA form, the CDR3 reads TGCAGTGCGGGGTACGAGCAGTACTTC. Its protein is CSAGYEQYF.

This clone came up a few times. The rearrangement uses TRBV7-2 and TRBJ2-3, with 8 positions matching TRBD2. The V and J ends lost 1 base and 7 bases, in that order; junction bases with no gene match: 16. Germline lookup yields CDR1 SGHTA and CDR2 FQGNSA. The CDR3 is 18 amino acids. CDR3 sequence reads: CASSLVGGSEREYYTQYF. The CDR3 bases are TGTGCCAGCAGCTTAGTTGGGGGATCGGAGCGGGAGTACTATACGCAGTATTTT.

This clone was observed a handful of times. The J gene is TRBJ2-1, the V gene TRBV7-9; TRBD2 is a possible D gene (5 bases). Germline-derived CDR1 and CDR2 are SEHNR and FQNEAQ (reference sequence). V lost 0 bases and J lost 5, with 14 bases in between. The CDR3 is 16 amino acids. In DNA form, the CDR3 reads TGTGCCAGCAGCTTAGCGAGGGTGCTGTCCCACAATGAGCAGTTCTTC. It specifies CASSLARVLSHNEQFF.

This clone has only a few counts. This chain connects TRBV28 to TRBJ1-1; TRBD1 might be the D (5 bases). Trimming pared 4 bases from V and 4 bases from J, leaving 16 bases between. From germline, CDR1 is MDHEN and CDR2 SYDVKM. CDR3 length equals 15 residues. The CDR3: CASSSRVKASTEAFF. CDR3 DNA sequence: TGTGCCAGCAGTTCCAGGGTTAAGGCAAGCACTGAAGCTTTCTTT.

The chain links TRBV19 to TRBJ2-7, with TRBD2 matching over 13 bases. The CDR3 covers 17 residues. The germline V gene encodes CDR1 LNHDA and CDR2 SQIVND (reference sequence). Trimming removed 1 base from V and 3 bases from J; junction bases left unmatched: 6. The CDR3 is CASSIGTSGSEVYEQYF. In DNA form, the CDR3 reads TGTGCCAGTAGTATAGGGACTAGCGGGAGTGAGGTCTACGAGCAGTACTTC.

Concerning this clone itself: The sample carries other DNA sequences with the same CDR3. The chain recombines TRBV7-9 with TRBJ2-3; possible D gene TRBD1, 6 bases. Germline-derived CDR1 and CDR2 are SEHNR and FQNEAQ (reference sequence). CDR3 length: 14 residues. V lost 1 base and J lost 4, with 9 bases in between. The CDR3 is CASSLGRGADTQYF. The DNA for the CDR3 is TGTGCCAGCAGCTTAGGCAGGGGCGCAGATACGCAGTATTTT. Variable domain in full (rest from reference TRBV7-9 and TRBJ2-3): DTGVSQNPRHKITKRGQNVTFRCDPISEHNRLYWYRQTLGQGPEFLTYFQNEAQLEKSRLLSDRFSAERPKGSFSTLEIQRTEQGDSAMYLCASSLGRGADTQYFGPGTRLTVL.

This clone was detected only a few times. The chain joins TRBV7-8 to TRBJ1-5; D not certain. The V and J ends lost 3 bases and 2 bases respectively, with 11 bases between them. The CDR3 runs 15 residues. From germline, CDR1 is SGHVS and CDR2 FQNEAQ. The CDR3 is CASSLLWAGNQPQHF. Written as DNA, the CDR3 is TGTGCCAGCAGCTTGTTGTGGGCTGGCAATCAGCCCCAGCATTTT.

J is TRBJ2-7 and V is TRBV28; 11 bases are shared with TRBD2. The V gene end was trimmed by 7 bases and the J gene end by 0 bases; junction bases not matched to a gene: 5. This CDR3 region has 15 residues. Germline V gene lookup returns CDR1 MDHEN and CDR2 SYDVKM. CDR3 amino acids: CASTVTSGSSYEQYF. The CDR3 DNA reads TGTGCCAGCACCGTAACTAGCGGGAGCTCCTACGAGCAGTACTTC.

This chain joins TRBV7-9 and TRBJ2-5; D gene ambiguous. CDR1 and CDR2 (germline): SEHNR, FQNEAQ (reference sequence). V shed 2 bases and J shed 5 bases, with 9 bases lying between them. The CDR3 runs 13 residues. The CDR3 loop reads CASSLLGSETQYF. The CDR3 region has the DNA TGTGCCAGCAGCTTATTAGGGTCCGAGACCCAGTACTTC. Filled out from reference TRBV7-9 and TRBJ2-5, the complete variable domain reads DTGVSQNPRHKITKRGQNVTFRCDPISEHNRLYWYRQTLGQGPEFLTYFQNEAQLEKSRLLSDRFSAERPKGSFSTLEIQRTEQGDSAMYLCASSLLGSETQYFGPGTRLLVL.

A few counts support this clone. The V and J genes are TRBV6-1 and TRBJ1-2; D may be TRBD1 (5 bases). The length of the CDR3 is 14 residues. Trimming removed 2 bases at V and 5 bases at J, with 12 bases between. In germline, CDR1 is MNHNS, CDR2 SASEGT. CDR3 in DNA: TGTGCCAGCAGTGAATCAGGGACGGTTTATGGCTACACCTTC. Translating it yields CASSESGTVYGYTF.

The V call is TRBV19, the J call TRBJ2-2; D not resolved. V lost 2 bases, J lost 4 bases, and 8 bases lay in between. The germline V gene has CDR1 LNHDA and CDR2 SQIVND (reference sequence). The CDR3 is 14 residues long. The CDR3 nucleotides are TGTGCCAGTAGTATATACGGGCCCACCGGGGAGCTGTTTTTT. Translating it yields CASSIYGPTGELFF.

This clone was picked up a small number of times. The V and J genes are TRBV29-1 and TRBJ1-2; D gene unclear. The CDR3 length is 13 residues. V dropped 0 bases and J dropped 1 base, with 6 bases sitting between them. Germline V CDR1 and CDR2: SQVTM, ANQGSEA. The CDR3 sequence is CSVEDKLNYGYTF. The CDR3 DNA sequence: TGCAGCGTTGAAGATAAGCTTAACTATGGCTACACCTTC.

The J gene is TRBJ1-2, the V gene TRBV6-7, with D perhaps matching TRBD1 (5 bases). TRBV6-7 is labeled an ORF, and its function is uncertain. The CDR3 runs to 10 residues. CDR3 amino acids: CAKRQGGYTF. CDR3 sequence (DNA): TGTGCTAAGCGGCAGGGAGGCTACACCTTC.

This sequence joins TRBV4-2 and TRBJ1-4; D is perhaps TRBD1 (6 bases). Deletions cut 4 bases from V and 3 bases from J, with 15 bases between. The CDR3 has 16 amino acids. Germline V lookup: CDR1 LGHNA, CDR2 YNFKEQ. In DNA form, the CDR3 reads TGTGCCAGCAGCCGCCTGGGGGGCGCGTCTAATGAAAAACTGTTTTTT. Translation gives CASSRLGGASNEKLFF.

The chain couples TRBV20-1 to TRBJ1-1; no clear D gene. V was cut by 6 bases and J by 7 bases, with 12 bases left in between. The CDR3 contains 11 residues. Germline loops: CDR1 DFQATT, CDR2 SNEGSKA (reference sequence). The CDR3 region is CSANLGHEAFF. CDR3 sequence (DNA): TGCAGTGCAAATTTAGGTCATGAAGCTTTCTTT.